The source of this T cell receptor (beta chain) is a study of cytomegalovirus exposure and HLA in healthy donors. Study-wide background: As an earlier analysis found, about 179 million T cells yielded 95 million to 130 million unique TCR beta sequences. Unique TCRs numbering some 77 million, obtained from HLA-typed donors, made up an early data release. Study findings and constraints: It was reported in a later analysis that an Asian-associated ancestry cluster showed fewer N-insertions than the 666-donor mean.

Germline CDR1 and CDR2: WNHNN and SYGVQD (reference sequence). The CDR3 totals 10 residues. V lost 3 bases, J lost 6 bases, and 2 bases lay in between. With respect to this clone: The antigen is undetermined.

All the people who gave samples were healthy bone marrow donors. Vbeta (60) and Jbeta (13) primers were used in the PCR. Clones were read by immunoSEQ multiplex PCR, and TCRdb kept only the in-frame ones, dropping some. The sample holds 65,000 to 75,000 clones, about 73% seen once. Material: PBMCs. The TCR comes from a woman aged 55-70 years in good health and CMV-seropositive. V gene TRBV10-1 combines with J gene TRBJ1-2; no clear D gene. The CDR3 spells CASSDDGYTF. Here the CDR3 DNA reads TGCGCCAGCAGTGACGATGGCTACACCTTC.